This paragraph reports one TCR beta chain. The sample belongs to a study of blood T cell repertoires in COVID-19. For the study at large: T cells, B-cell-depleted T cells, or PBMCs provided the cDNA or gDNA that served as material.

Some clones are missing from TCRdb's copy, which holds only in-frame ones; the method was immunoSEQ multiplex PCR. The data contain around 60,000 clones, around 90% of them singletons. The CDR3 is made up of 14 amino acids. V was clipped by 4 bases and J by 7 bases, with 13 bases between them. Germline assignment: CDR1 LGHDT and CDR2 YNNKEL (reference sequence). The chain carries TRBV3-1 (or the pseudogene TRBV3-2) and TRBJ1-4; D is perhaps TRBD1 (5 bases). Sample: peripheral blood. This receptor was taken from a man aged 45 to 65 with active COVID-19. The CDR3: CASSLRGFGEKLFF. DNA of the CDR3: TGTGCCAGCAGCCTTAGGGGCTTCGGTGAAAAACTGTTTTTT.